In its sample, the clone carrying this TCR beta chain was seen many times. Its specificity is unknown. This sample is part of a study of human T cells and chemical hapten exposure. Study-level information: An area of 2 cm by 2 to 2.5 cm on upper inner arm skin received 2% DPC for sensitization. Findings of the study overall: Among TCRs, those above 1 in 1000 frequency were unaffected by DPC sensitization.

Time point here: patch test 2, 6 weeks after DPC sensitization. Treatment described: therapeutic diphenylcyclopropenone sensitization with weekly scalp DPC. TCRdb re-analysed the RACE reads in MiXCR, keeping a single row per CDR3 protein. The sample holds 42,000 or so distinct CDR3 sequences, around 10% seen once. V was shortened by 8 bases and J by 1 base, with 8 bases between the two germline ends. The CDR3 runs to 11 residues. Germline V gene lookup returns CDR1 SQVTM and CDR2 ANQGSEA. The receptor was derived from a middle-aged woman with alopecia areata. Some clones in this sample may be carry-over from other donors' samples. Source: whole blood, taken in connection with sensitization to the hapten diphenylcyclopropenone (DPC). The chain is built from TRBV29-1 and TRBJ1-1; D call uncertain. As DNA, the CDR3 is TGCAGCTGGGTCGGGAACACTGAAGCTTTCTTT. Translated, it gives CSWVGNTEAFF.